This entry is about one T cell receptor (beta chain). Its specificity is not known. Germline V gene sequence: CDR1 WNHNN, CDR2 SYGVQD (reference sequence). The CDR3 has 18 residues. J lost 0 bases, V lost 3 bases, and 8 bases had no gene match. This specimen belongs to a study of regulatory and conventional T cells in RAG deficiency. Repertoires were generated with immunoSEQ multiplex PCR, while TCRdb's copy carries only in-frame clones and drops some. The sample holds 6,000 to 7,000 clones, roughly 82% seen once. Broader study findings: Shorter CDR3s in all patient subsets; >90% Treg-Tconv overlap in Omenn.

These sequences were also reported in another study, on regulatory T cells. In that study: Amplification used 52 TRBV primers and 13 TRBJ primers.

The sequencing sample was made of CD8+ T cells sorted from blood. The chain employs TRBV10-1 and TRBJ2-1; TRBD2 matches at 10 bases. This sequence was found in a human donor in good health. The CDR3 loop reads CASSDSGGILISYNEQFF. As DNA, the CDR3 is TGCGCCAGCAGTGATAGCGGGGGGATTTTGATCTCCTACAATGAGCAGTTCTTC.